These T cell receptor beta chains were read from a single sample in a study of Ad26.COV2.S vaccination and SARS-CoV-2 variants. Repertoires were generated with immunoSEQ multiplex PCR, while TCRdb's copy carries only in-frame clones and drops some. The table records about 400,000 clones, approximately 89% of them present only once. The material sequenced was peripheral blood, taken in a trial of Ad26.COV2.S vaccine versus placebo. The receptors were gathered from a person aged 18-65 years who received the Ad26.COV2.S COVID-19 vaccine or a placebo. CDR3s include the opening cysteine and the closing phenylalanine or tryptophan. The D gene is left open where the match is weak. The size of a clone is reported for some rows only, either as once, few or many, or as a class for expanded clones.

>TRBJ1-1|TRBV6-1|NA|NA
TGTGCCAGCAGTTTGGGGGGCCCTGAAGCTTTCTTT
CASSLGGPEAFF
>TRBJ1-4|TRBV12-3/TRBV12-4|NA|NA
TGTGCCAGCAGTTTAAAAGAAAAACTGTTTTTT
CASSLKEKLFF
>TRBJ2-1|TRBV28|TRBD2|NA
TGTGCCAGCAGTTTAGGAGCGGGAGCGGACAATGAGCAGTTCTTC
CASSLGAGADNEQFF
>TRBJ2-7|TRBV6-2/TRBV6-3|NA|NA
TGTGCCAGCAGCCCGCTCCGCGGAACCTACGAGCAGTACTTC
CASSPLRGTYEQYF
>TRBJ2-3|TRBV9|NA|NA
TGTGCCAGCAGCGTAGACATTCCTAGCACAGATACGCAGTATTTT
CASSVDIPSTDTQYF
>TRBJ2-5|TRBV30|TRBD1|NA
TGTGCCTGGAGCCAGACAGGGCTAGTGACCCAGTACTTC
CAWSQTGLVTQYF
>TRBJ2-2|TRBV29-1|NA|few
TGCAGCGTTGTGGTGGGGCCCGGGGAGCTGTTTTTT
CSVVVGPGELFF
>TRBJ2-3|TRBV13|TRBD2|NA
TGTGCCAGCAGCCTCTACGGGAGGGTGCTAGCGGGACTCGTCACAGATACGCAGTATTTT
CASSLYGRVLAGLVTDTQYF
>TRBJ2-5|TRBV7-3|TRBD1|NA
TGTGCCAGCAGCTTACAGGGGGCAATAGAGACCCAGTACTTC
CASSLQGAIETQYF
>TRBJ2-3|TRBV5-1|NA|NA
TGCGCCAGCAGAGAGGGCATAGACCTTAGCACAGATACGCAGTATTTT
CASREGIDLSTDTQYF
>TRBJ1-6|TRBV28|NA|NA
TGTGCCACCCACCAGGGTATTGGGAATTCACCCCTCCACTTT
CATHQGIGNSPLHF
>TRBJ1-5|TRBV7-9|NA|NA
TGTGCCAGCAGCCGCGGGACATCTTGGGATCAGCCCCAGCATTTT
CASSRGTSWDQPQHF
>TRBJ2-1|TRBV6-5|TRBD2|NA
TGTGCCAGCACCCCACCGGGAGGCAATGAGCAGTTCTTC
CASTPPGGNEQFF
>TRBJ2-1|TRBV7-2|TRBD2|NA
TGTGCCAGCAGAGCGGGATCTCGGGAGCAGTTCTTC
CASRAGSREQFF
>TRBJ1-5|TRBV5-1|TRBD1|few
TGCGCCAGCAGCCCCGGGACAGTCAATCAGCCCCAGCATTTT
CASSPGTVNQPQHF
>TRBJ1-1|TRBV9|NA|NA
TGTGCCAGCAGCGTATCTCTCATGAACACTGAAGCTTTCTTT
CASSVSLMNTEAFF
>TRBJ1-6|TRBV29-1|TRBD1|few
TGCAGCGTGATGACAGGGGCAGGGTCACCCCTCCACTTT
CSVMTGAGSPLHF
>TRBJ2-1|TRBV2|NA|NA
TGTGCCAGCAGTGAGGAGACTGGCAATGAGCAGTTCTTC
CASSEETGNEQFF
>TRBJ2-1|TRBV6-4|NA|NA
TGTGCCAGCAGTGTTGAAGGAGGGGGATACAATGAGCAGTTCTTC
CASSVEGGGYNEQFF
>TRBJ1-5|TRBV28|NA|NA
TGTGCCAGCAGTTCCTTGGAGCCCCAGCATTTT
CASSSLEPQHF
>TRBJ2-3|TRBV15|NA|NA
TGTGCCACCAGCCAGGCTAGCGACACAGATACGCAGTATTTT
CATSQASDTDTQYF
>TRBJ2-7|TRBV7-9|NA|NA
TGTGCCAGCAGCCTGGGTGCGGGTCTCTCCTACGAGCAGTACTTC
CASSLGAGLSYEQYF
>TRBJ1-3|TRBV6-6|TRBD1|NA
TGTGCCAGCAGTCGGAGGCCGGCAGGGGGCATCTCTGGAAACACCATATATTTT
CASSRRPAGGISGNTIYF
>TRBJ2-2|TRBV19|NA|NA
TGTGCCAGTAGTGGCGGGTTGTTCGGGCGGAACCGTTCGAACACCGGGGAGCTGTTTTTT
CASSGGLFGRNRSNTGELFF
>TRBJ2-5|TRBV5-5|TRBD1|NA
TGTGCCAGCAGCTTGACAGGGGGGGAGACCCAGTACTTC
CASSLTGGETQYF
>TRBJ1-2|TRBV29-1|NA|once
TGCAGCGTTGCAACACCGACCGGCTATGGCTACACCTTC
CSVATPTGYGYTF
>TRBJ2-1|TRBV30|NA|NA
TGTGCCTGGAGTGTTTGGTCCTACAATGAGCAGTTCTTC
CAWSVWSYNEQFF
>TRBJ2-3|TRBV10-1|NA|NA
TGCGCCAGCCCCCCATGGGACTGGGTCCCCCGAGATACGCAGTATTTT
CASPPWDWVPRDTQYF
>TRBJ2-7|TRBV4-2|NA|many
TGTGCCAGCAGCCAAGAAGAAGGGAAAGGGAACTACGAGCAGTACTTC
CASSQEEGKGNYEQYF
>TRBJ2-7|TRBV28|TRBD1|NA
TGTGCCAGCAGTTTTGACAGGGCCAGGGCCTACGAGCAGTACTTC
CASSFDRARAYEQYF
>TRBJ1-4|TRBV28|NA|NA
TGTGCCAGCAGTTTCCCGCTGACTGCAACTAATGAAAAACTGTTTTTT
CASSFPLTATNEKLFF
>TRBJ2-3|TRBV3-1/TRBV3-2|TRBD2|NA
TGTGCCAGCAGCCCCCGGGGAGGGAGCGGCGCAGATACGCAGTATTTT
CASSPRGGSGADTQYF
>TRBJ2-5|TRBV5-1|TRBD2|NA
TGCGCCAGCAGCTTGGGAAGCGGGAGGGCGACCCAGTACTTC
CASSLGSGRATQYF
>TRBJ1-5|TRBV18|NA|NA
TGTGCCAGCTCACCCTTTCAGGGATCCAATCAGCCCCAGCATTTT
CASSPFQGSNQPQHF
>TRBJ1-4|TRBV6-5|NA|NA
TGTGCCAGCAGGTCGAGGAGCCGACTGTTTTTT
CASRSRSRLFF
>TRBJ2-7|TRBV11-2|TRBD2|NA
TGTGCCAGCAGCTCCCCGCGGGAGTGGCCCGAGCAGTACTTC
CASSSPREWPEQYF
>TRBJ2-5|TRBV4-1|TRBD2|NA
TGCGCCAGCAGCCAAGATACACTAGCGGGAGTGGAGACCCAGTACTTC
CASSQDTLAGVETQYF
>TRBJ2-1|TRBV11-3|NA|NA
TGTGCCAGCAGCCCCAGTCTTCTCGGGGGTACATACAATGAGCAGTTCTTC
CASSPSLLGGTYNEQFF
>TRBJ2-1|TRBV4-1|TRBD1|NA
TGCGCCAGCAGCCAAGGGGACAGGGGGCCCTACAATGAGCAGTTCTTC
CASSQGDRGPYNEQFF
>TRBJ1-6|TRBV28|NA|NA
TGTGCCAGCAGTTTTCCTGGAGGGTTTAATTCACCCCTCCACTTT
CASSFPGGFNSPLHF
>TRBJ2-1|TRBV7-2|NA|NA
TGTGCCAGCAGCTTCTTTCTAGCCAATGAGCAGTTCTTC
CASSFFLANEQFF
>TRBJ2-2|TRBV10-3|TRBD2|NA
TGTGCCACCCGAGGACTAGCGCAACAAACCGGGGAGCTGTTTTTT
CATRGLAQQTGELFF
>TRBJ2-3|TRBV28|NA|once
TGTGCCAGCTTGCGGGGGCTCTTGACAGATACGCAGTATTTT
CASLRGLLTDTQYF
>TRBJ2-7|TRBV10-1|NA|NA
TGCGCCAGCAGCACCCCCGCAGGTCCCCAGTGTGAGCAGTACTTC
CASSTPAGPQCEQYF
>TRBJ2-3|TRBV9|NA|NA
TGTGCCAGCAGCGTACTGGAGGGGAGCACAGATACGCAGTATTTT
CASSVLEGSTDTQYF
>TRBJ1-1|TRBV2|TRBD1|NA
TGTGCCAGCAGTAGACAGGGGAACACTGAAGCTTTCTTT
CASSRQGNTEAFF
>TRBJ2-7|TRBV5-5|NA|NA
TGTGCCAGCAGCTTCCTCTCCTACGAGCAGTACTTC
CASSFLSYEQYF
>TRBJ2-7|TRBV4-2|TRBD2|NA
TGTGCCAGCAGCCGAGGGACTAGCCGCGAGCAGTACTTC
CASSRGTSREQYF
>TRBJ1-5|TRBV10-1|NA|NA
TGCGCCAGCAGTGCGGGACTCGGTCAGCCCCAGCATTTT
CASSAGLGQPQHF
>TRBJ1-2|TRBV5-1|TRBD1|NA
TGCGCCAGCAGCTTTAACAGGGGCAACTATGGCTACACCTTC
CASSFNRGNYGYTF
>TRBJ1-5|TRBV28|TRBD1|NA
TGTGCCAGCGGGACAGGCCCCTTTCAGCCCCAGCATTTT
CASGTGPFQPQHF